Detailed here is one T cell receptor (beta chain). Germline assignment: CDR1 MGHDK and CDR2 SYGVNS. The V gene lost 4 bases and the J gene lost 1 base, with 10 bases spanning the gap. The CDR3 covers 14 residues. These data originate in a study of blood T cells in healthy people across ages. Whole-study context: Per every two T cells, about one barcoded beta molecule was captured by template switching.

A sample-barcoded 5' primer and a J-beta primer mix were used in a second PCR of roughly 7 to 11 cycles. Each cDNA molecule carried a tag from a template-switch adaptor that contained 12 random nucleotides. From the 5' RACE reads, TCRdb called clonotypes with MiXCR, one entry per CDR3 protein. The sample includes fewer than 950,000 distinct CDR3 sequences, 36% of them seen just once. They isolated at least 6 million PBMCs from each sample. The source of this sequence is a man between 18 and 35 years old in good health. This rearrangement joins TRBV25-1 to TRBJ1-1, with D uncertain. Sequences were obtained from blood. The CDR3 DNA reads TGTGCCAGCAGTGTTCATGCAGAGAACACTGAAGCTTTCTTT. This encodes CASSVHAENTEAFF.